Following are 12 T cell receptor beta chains from one sample sequenced in a study of Ad26.COV2.S vaccination and SARS-CoV-2 variants. Treatment in this sample: 15 to 20 received Ad26.COV2.S at low or high dose, single or two shots; roughly five received placebo; per-sample allocation not given. Day 63 after the first vaccine or placebo injection was the time point for sampling. Repertoires were generated with immunoSEQ multiplex PCR, while TCRdb's copy carries only in-frame clones and drops some. The data show 440,000 or so clones, roughly 88% seen once. The source was peripheral blood, collected in a trial of Ad26.COV2.S vaccine versus placebo. All receptors come from a person aged 18-60 years who received the Ad26.COV2.S COVID-19 vaccine or a placebo.

This clone was picked up one time. The chain uses TRBV6-1 and TRBJ1-2; a possible D gene is TRBD1 (5 bases). The V end lost 3 bases, the J end lost 2 bases, and 13 bases lay between the germline ends. Per the germline V gene, CDR1 is MNHNS and CDR2 is SASEGT. The CDR3 is 15 amino acids. As DNA, the CDR3 is TGTGCCAGCAGTGATGCGATGGCAGGGAACTATGGCTACACCTTC. Residues: CASSDAMAGNYGYTF.

This clone was counted only a few times. The chain links TRBV2 to TRBJ1-1; D gene ambiguous. CDR3 length equals 12 residues. Germline V lookup: CDR1 SNHLY, CDR2 FYNNEI. V shed 2 bases and J shed 5 bases, with 6 bases lying between them. In DNA, the CDR3 is TGTGCCAGCAGTGAATACGGGACTGAAGCTTTCTTT. It translates to CASSEYGTEAFF. Supplemented by reference TRBV2 and TRBJ1-1, the full variable domain reads EPEVTQTPSHQVTQMGQEVILRCVPISNHLYFYWYRQILGQKVEFLVSFYNNEISEKSEIFDDQFSVERPDGSNFTLKIRSTKLEDSAMYFCASSEYGTEAFFGQGTRLTVV.

This rearrangement joins TRBV2 to TRBJ2-3; D gene unclear. V was cut by 6 bases and J by 2 bases, with 15 bases left in between. Germline CDR1 and CDR2: SNHLY and FYNNEI. The CDR3 consists of 15 residues. The CDR3 nucleotides read TGTGCCAGCAGGTCGGAAGGGTTTTACACAGATACGCAGTATTTT. Translated: CASRSEGFYTDTQYF.

This sequence joins TRBV19 and TRBJ1-4, with a possible D match to TRBD1 (5 bases). The ends were cut back, 10 bases at V and 0 bases at J, with 9 bases in the middle. CDR3 length: 13 residues. Germline CDR1 LNHDA, CDR2 SQIVND (reference sequence). CDR3 nucleotides: TGTGCCACCCAGGGTGCAACTAATGAAAAACTGTTTTTT. Its protein is CATQGATNEKLFF. The entire variable domain, with the rest obtained from reference TRBV19 and TRBJ1-4, is as follows: DGGITQSPKYLFRKEGQNVTLSCEQNLNHDAMYWYRQDPGQGLRLIYYSQIVNDFQKGDIAEGYSVSREKKESFPLTVTSAQKNPTAFYLCATQGATNEKLFFGSGTQLSVL.

The rearrangement joins TRBV9 to TRBJ2-7; 7 bases fit TRBD2. The J segment lost 6 bases and the V segment lost 0 bases, leaving 9 bases of the junction unmatched. This CDR3 is 15 amino acids long. CDR1 is SGDLS, CDR2 YYNGEE, per germline. The CDR3: CASSVAPGLGGEQYF. As DNA, the CDR3 is TGTGCCAGCAGCGTAGCCCCCGGACTAGGTGGCGAGCAGTACTTC.

The V gene is TRBV4-2, the J gene TRBJ2-5; D is uncertain. The CDR3 totals 13 residues. Germline V gene sequence: CDR1 LGHNA, CDR2 YNFKEQ. V was clipped by 4 bases and J by 3 bases, with 9 bases between them. The CDR3 protein is CASSPPMKETQYF. CDR3 DNA sequence: TGTGCCAGCAGCCCACCGATGAAAGAGACCCAGTACTTC.

This clone was seen a single time. The chain is built from TRBV6-1 and TRBJ2-5; a weak D match, TRBD1 (6 bases). The germline V gene has CDR1 MNHNS and CDR2 SASEGT. The CDR3 sequence is 15 residues long. The V end lost 2 bases, the J end lost 3 bases, and 13 bases lay between the germline ends. DNA for the CDR3: TGTGCCAGCAGTGAACAGGGGAGAGGGGAAGAGACCCAGTACTTC. The encoded protein is CASSEQGRGEETQYF.

In regard to this clone: This same CDR3 is encoded by further DNA sequences in the sample. The rearrangement uses TRBV10-3 and TRBJ2-7; the D is unclear. The V end lost 4 bases, the J end lost 0 bases, and 1 base lay between the germline ends. The CDR3 sequence is 11 residues long. CDR1 and CDR2 from the germline V gene are ENHRY and SYGVKD. The chain's CDR3 is CAISASYEQYF. The CDR3 DNA reads TGTGCCATCAGTGCCTCCTACGAGCAGTACTTC.

J is TRBJ2-7 and V is TRBV19, with D possibly matching TRBD2 (6 bases). Germline lookup yields CDR1 LNHDA and CDR2 SQIVND (reference sequence). The CDR3 has 14 residues. Trimming left V 3 bases short and J 3 bases short, with 12 bases between. The CDR3 loop is CASSIGLGSYEQYF. The CDR3 DNA sequence: TGTGCCAGTAGTATCGGACTCGGGAGCTACGAGCAGTACTTC.

The chain is built from TRBV27 and TRBJ2-7; D call uncertain. V was cut by 5 bases and J by 3 bases, with 14 bases left in between. This CDR3 contains 14 residues. Germline loops: CDR1 MNHEY, CDR2 SMNVEV (reference sequence). CDR3 residues: CASSRAFGSYEQYF. The CDR3 region has the DNA TGTGCCAGCAGTCGCGCCTTTGGCAGCTACGAGCAGTACTTC.

The chain employs TRBV5-1 and TRBJ2-7, with D possibly being TRBD2 (6 bases). Germline CDR1 is SGHRS and CDR2 is YFSETQ. The CDR3 is 12 amino acids. V was trimmed by 1 base and J by 7 bases, leaving 9 bases between them. DNA of the CDR3: TGCGCCAGCAGCTTGTGGGGGGAGGAGCAGTACTTC. Translation gives CASSLWGEEQYF.

The chain carries TRBV29-1 and TRBJ1-2; TRBD1 aligns across 10 bases. Germline trimming cut 6 bases from V and 4 bases from J; bases unmatched to any gene: 2. This CDR3 is built from 12 residues. CDR1 is SQVTM, CDR2 ANQGSEA, per germline. The CDR3 DNA reads TGCAGCGTGGACAGGGGGATCTATGGCTACACCTTC. Encoded protein: CSVDRGIYGYTF.